The 22 T cell receptor delta chains listed next were all sequenced from one sample in a study of γδ T cells in repeated Plasmodium falciparum infection (dated by TCRdb to the early 2020s). Receptor amplification or capture employed multiplex PCR. Data came from an Illumina MiSeq. Identical DNA sequences were merged into single rows after TCRdb reprocessed the public reads with CATT. The table for this sample lists roughly 50,000 delta-chain clones; about 1.6% of them were counted only once. Of the sample, approximately 8.6% falls within the top ten clones. For bulk TCR repertoire analysis, Vgamma9/Vdelta2+ and Vdelta2-negative gammadelta T cell populations were flow-sorted out of peripheral blood mononuclear cells. Sequencing was carried out using gamma-delta T cells from blood. The receptors shown here come from a pool of human donors (malaria-infected and uninfected, not separated).

This clone has a handful of counts. A single base is all that separates this from a far larger clone, so a read error is likely. It is unclear where the CDR3 begins or ends on the DNA, so no DNA is shown, and the CDR3 is as TCRdb lists it. Called V gene: TRDV1; the J gene was not called; TRDD3 reflects the table's D call only, with no check against the DNA. The CDR3 is 20 residues long, counting both termini. Germline CDR1 reads TSWWSYY; CDR2 reads QGS. The CDR3 spells CALGEKGLPVFWGTTIKLIF.

This clone occurred a few times. The mismatch at residue 20 between this DNA's translation and the TCRdb protein of a much larger clone likely reflects a read error; the protein shown is translated from the DNA. The J gene went uncalled, whereas the V gene is TRDV1; the DNA was not compared with TRDD3, the D call given in the table. The germline V gene has CDR1 TSWWSYY and CDR2 QGS. The CDR3 covers 21 residues. The CDR3 sequence: CALGDLTFLPIPIHRYDKLTF. For the CDR3, the DNA is TGTGCTCTTGGGGACCTTACCTTCCTCCCAATACCTATCCACCGCTACGATAAACTCACCTTT.

The rearrangement joins TRDV2 to TRDJ1; D not resolved. The J gene, missing from TCRdb, was assigned here through DNA to germline matching. From germline, CDR1 is GEAIGNYY and CDR2 EKD. The V gene lost 9 bases and the J gene lost 4 bases, with 11 bases spanning the gap. The CDR3 spans 11 residues. The CDR3 reads CASVGVDKLIF. The CDR3 coding sequence is TGTGCCAGTGTAGGAGTCGATAAACTCATCTTT.

This clone was seen at least ten times. For this DNA, TCRdb reports the protein of a much larger clone, which diverges at residue 18, most likely from a read error; the protein presented here is translated directly from the DNA. The rearrangement joins TRDV1 to TRDJ1; 11 bases agree with TRDD3. The CDR3 loop spans 20 amino acids. Germline V gene data show CDR1 as TSWWSYY and CDR2 as QGS. CDR3: CALGDPHVGYWGIRTDKPIF. CDR3 coding DNA: TGTGCTCTTGGAGACCCCCACGTCGGGTACTGGGGGATAAGAACCGATAAACCCATCTTT.

This clone was seen a handful of times. This DNA's translation and the protein TCRdb lists, from a much larger clone, do not match at residue 7, likely due to a read error; the protein shown is translated from the DNA. V gene TRDV2 combines with J gene TRDJ1; 9 bases match TRDD3. Here the J gene came from matching the DNA to germline, since TCRdb omits it. Germline CDR1 and CDR2: GEAIGNYY and EKD. V gave up 1 base and J gave up 5 bases; unmatched junction bases: 10. The CDR3 sequence is 16 residues long. This CDR3 reads CACDTTAGGSLDKLIF. CDR3 in DNA: TGTGCCTGTGACACTACGGCTGGGGGATCCCTAGATAAACTCATCTTT.

This clone was detected a few times. The likely explanation is a read error, given a far larger clone one base away. Other DNA sequences in this specimen translate into the identical CDR3. The gene calls are TRDV1 and TRDJ1; TRDD3 matches at 9 bases. The J gene is absent in TCRdb and was assigned here via DNA matching to germline. The CDR3 totals 22 residues. The trim removed 0 bases at V and 4 bases at J, leaving 24 bases unmatched. Germline V gene sequence: CDR1 TSWWSYY, CDR2 QGS. The CDR3 DNA reads TGTGCTCTTGGGGAACTTTCTTACCCGAAACTACTGGGGGACCCTAGGGTCGATAAACTCATCTTT. Residues: CALGELSYPKLLGDPRVDKLIF.

Only a few counts were recorded for this clone. The chain has TRAV29/DV5 and TRDJ1, with 12 positions matching TRDD3. V was clipped by 0 bases and J by 0 bases; unmatched bases: 39. The CDR3 length is 28 residues. CDR1 and CDR2 from the germline V gene are NSMFDY and ISSIKDK. The CDR3 loop is CAASGGGGSRPIRTGGYPQRGDTDKLIF. The CDR3, as DNA: TGTGCAGCAAGCGGGGGGGGGGGCAGTAGGCCCATCCGTACTGGGGGATACCCCCAACGGGGGGACACCGATAAACTCATCTTT.

Turning to this clone: The translation of this DNA and the TCRdb protein of a much larger clone differ at residue 9, probably owing to a read error; the protein shown here is translated from the DNA. The gene calls are TRDV1 and TRDJ1; tentatively, D is TRDD3 (5 bases). Trimming pared 0 bases from V and 8 bases from J, leaving 10 bases between. The CDR3 has 13 residues. CDR1 is TSWWSYY and CDR2 is QGS in the germline V gene. In DNA, the CDR3 is TGTGCTCTTGGGGAACTTCCGGGGAGAAAACTCATCTTT. Protein product: CALGELPGRKLIF.

A word on this clone: Given a far larger clone just one base away, this is likely a sequencing read error. Additional DNA sequences in this sample encode the identical CDR3. With the J gene uncalled, the V gene is TRDV1; whether TRDD3, the table's D call, matches the DNA was not checked. The CDR3 contains 17 residues. CDR1 is TSWWSYY, CDR2 QGS, per germline. This CDR3 reads CALGGAMPSGYTDKLIF. CDR3 in DNA: TGTGCTCTCGGGGGGGCCATGCCGAGCGGGTACACCGATAAACTCATCTTC.

A word on this clone: The TCRdb protein comes from a much larger clone and disagrees with this DNA's translation at residue 14, likely due to a read error; the protein given here is derived from the DNA. This chain joins TRDV1 and TRDJ1; no definite D call. TCRdb lists no J gene, so it was determined here by aligning the DNA to germline. Per germline, CDR1 TSWWSYY and CDR2 QGS. The CDR3 is 17 amino acids. This CDR3 reads CALGERPIGLFTDRLIF. CDR3 bases: TGTGCTCTTGGGGAAAGACCTATAGGCCTGTTTACCGATAGACTCATCTTT.

This clone has at least ten counts. At the DNA level, this CDR3 is encoded by other sequences in the same sample as well. The chain links TRDV1 to TRDJ1; no definite D call. From germline, CDR1 is TSWWSYY and CDR2 QGS. V was cut by 4 bases and J by 7 bases, with 19 bases left in between. The CDR3 extends over 15 amino acids. The CDR3 DNA follows: TGTGCTCTTGGGGCCCCTTTTCGGGCTACGTTTAAACTCATCTTT. Amino acids: CALGAPFRATFKLIF.

On this clone itself: TCRdb's entry gives the protein of a much larger clone, which mismatches this DNA's translation at residue 15, likely from a read error; the protein reported here is translated from the DNA. V and J are TRDV1 and TRDJ1; 7 positions match TRDD2. From germline, CDR1 is TSWWSYY and CDR2 QGS. The CDR3 is made up of 19 amino acids. The CDR3 DNA reads TGTGCTCTTGGGACCTCTATTCCTACAGTGTGGGAGTACACCGGTAAACTCATCTTT. As protein: CALGTSIPTVWEYTGKLIF.

In this sample, this clone is medium-sized (0.01 to 0.1%). This specimen includes other DNA sequences encoding the same CDR3. CDR3 nucleotides: TGTGCTCTTGGGGAACCCTATTCCCCAAAGGGATACGCAGCGAATAAACTCATCTTT. This encodes CALGEPYSPKGYAANKLIF. The chain carries TRDV1 and TRDJ1; 8 nucleotides agree with TRDD3. The junction had 19 bases not matched to a gene; V was cut back by 1 base and J by 6 bases. Germline loops: CDR1 TSWWSYY, CDR2 QGS. The CDR3 has 19 residues.

There are many counts of this clone. The rearrangement joins TRDV2 to TRDJ1, with 9 positions matching TRDD3. Germline matching of the DNA provided the J gene here, since TCRdb leaves it blank. Germline CDR1 reads GEAIGNYY; CDR2 reads EKD. The CDR3 sequence is 15 residues long. V lost 4 bases to trimming and J lost 3 bases; unmatched junction nucleotides: 8. CDR3 sequence reads: CACDLLGDHSDKLIF. The CDR3 region has the DNA TGTGCCTGTGATCTACTGGGGGACCACTCCGATAAACTCATCTTT.

The sample holds a few counts of this clone. The translation of this DNA and the TCRdb protein of a much larger clone differ at residue 5, probably owing to a read error; the protein shown here is translated from the DNA. The chain is built from TRDV2 and TRDJ1, with D maybe TRDD2 (6 bases). No J gene was available from TCRdb, and it was assigned here by a germline match of the DNA. This CDR3 contains 17 residues. Between the trimmed V and J ends, which lost 3 bases and 0 bases, there was a span of 19 bases. Germline assignment: CDR1 GEAIGNYY and CDR2 EKD. The CDR3 protein is CACDALLRGMYTDKLIF. The CDR3 DNA sequence: TGTGCCTGTGACGCCCTCCTACGTGGAATGTACACCGATAAACTCATCTTT.

By sample fraction, this clone is medium-sized. Other DNA sequences in the same sample also yield this CDR3. V is TRDV1 and J is TRDJ1, with D possibly TRDD2 on 6 matching bases. This CDR3 has 17 amino acids. The V end was cut by 1 base, the J end by 4 bases, with 19 bases between. Germline V lookup: CDR1 TSWWSYY, CDR2 QGS. In nucleotides, the CDR3 is TGTGCTCTTGGGGAACCCCCTTTCCTAGCGAAAAACGATAAACTCATCTTT. Protein product: CALGEPPFLAKNDKLIF.

Many counts were recorded for this clone. The amino acid sequence in TCRdb belongs to a much larger clone and departs from this DNA's translation at residue 14, likely a sequencing read error; the sequence shown is translated from the DNA. The V gene is TRDV3, the J gene TRDJ1; 11 bases line up with TRDD3. The CDR3 is 16 residues long. Germline V gene sequence: CDR1 TVYSNPD, CDR2 GDNSRS (reference sequence). The CDR3 DNA reads TGTGCCTTTTCCTACGAGTACTGGGGGATAATGGACAAACCCATCTTT. Translating it yields CAFSYEYWGIMDKPIF.

This clone showed up just a few times. A far larger clone is a single base away, which makes a read error likely. Other DNA sequences in this specimen translate into the identical CDR3. V usage is TRAV38-2/DV8 and J usage is TRDJ1; 9 positions match TRDD3. TCRdb leaves out the J gene; it was filled in here by matching the DNA to germline. The CDR3 is 16 residues long. CDR1 and CDR2 (germline): TSESDYY, QEAYKQQN. The CDR3 here is CAPGFGGYPYTDKLIF. Written as DNA, the CDR3 is TGTGCCCCCGGATTTGGGGGATATCCGTACACCGATAAACTCATCTTT.

There are many counts of this clone. In DNA, the CDR3 is TGTGCCTGTGACACCGTCTCTCTGGGGGTTTACACCGATAAACTCATCTTT. It specifies CACDTVSLGVYTDKLIF. The V and J genes are TRDV2 and TRDJ1; 7 bases are a match to TRDD3. CDR3 size: 17 residues. Germline trimming cut 0 bases from V and 0 bases from J; bases unmatched to any gene: 9. Germline CDR1 is GEAIGNYY and CDR2 is EKD.

As concerns this clone: This DNA translates differently at residue 3 from the TCRdb protein, which is that of a much larger clone; a read error is likely, and the protein shown is the DNA's own translation. The chain is built from TRDV1 and TRDJ1; D may be TRDD2 or TRDD3 (5 bases each). Germline V gene lookup returns CDR1 TSWWSYY and CDR2 QGS. This CDR3 comprises 13 residues. In nucleotides, the CDR3 is TGTGCTTTTGGGGACTCCTATCTCGATAAACTCATCTTT. It codes for CAFGDSYLDKLIF.

As concerns this clone: This clone may be a read error of a much larger clone one base away. The genes are TRDV1 and TRDJ1; 8 bases align to TRDD3. The J gene was not available in TCRdb and was assigned here by matching the DNA to germline segments. CDR1 is TSWWSYY and CDR2 is QGS in the germline V gene. With 2 bases clipped from V and 8 bases from J, the junction kept 16 bases outside the gene matches. The CDR3 has 17 residues. CDR3 protein: CALGEILWMGYAWKLIF. The CDR3 DNA reads as TGTGCTCTTGGGGAAATTCTATGGATGGGATACGCGTGGAAACTCATCTTT.

This clone was picked up many times. TCRdb pairs this DNA with a much larger clone's protein that differs at residue 8, likely a read error; the protein shown was translated from the DNA. The gene calls are TRDV1 and TRDJ2; D is tentatively TRDD1 or TRDD3 (5 bases each). The V gene lost 2 bases and the J gene lost 4 bases, with 29 bases spanning the gap. The CDR3 runs to 21 residues. Germline assignment: CDR1 TSWWSYY and CDR2 QGS. CDR3 DNA: TGTGCTCTTGGGGAAGAGTCGCACCATGAAATGGGCAAAGGGGAGACAGCACAACTCTTCTTT. It encodes CALGEESHHEMGKGETAQLFF.